Below are 5 T cell receptor beta chains sequenced from a single sample in a study of blood T cell repertoires in COVID-19. Data came from immunoSEQ multiplex PCR; TCRdb stores just in-frame clones and leaves some out. The sample consists of 130,000 or so clones, approximately 87% of them appearing once. The sample taken for sequencing was peripheral blood. The receptors derive from a man aged 65 to 85 with active COVID-19.

This rearrangement joins TRBV7-3 to TRBJ2-3; TRBD1 might be the D (6 bases). Between the trimmed V and J ends, which lost 5 bases and 0 bases, there was a span of 15 bases. Germline assignment: CDR1 SGHTA and CDR2 FQGTGA. The CDR3 extends over 16 amino acids. CDR3 residues: CASSPGQRTSTDTQYF. CDR3 DNA: TGTGCCAGCAGCCCCGGACAGCGGACTAGCACAGATACGCAGTATTTT.

The chain has TRBV9 and TRBJ2-1; 9 positions agree with TRBD2. The CDR3 spans 17 residues. J lost 0 bases, V lost 2 bases, and 6 bases had no gene match. Germline CDR1 reads SGDLS; CDR2 reads YYNGEE. CDR3 sequence reads: CASSVGLAGLSYNEQFF. CDR3 nucleotide sequence: TGTGCCAGCAGCGTTGGGCTAGCGGGGCTCTCCTACAATGAGCAGTTCTTC. The variable domain in full, completed from reference TRBV9 and TRBJ2-1, reads DSGVTQTPKHLITATGQRVTLRCSPRSGDLSVYWYQQSLDQGLQFLIQYYNGEERAKGNILERFSAQQFPDLHSELNLSSLELGDSALYFCASSVGLAGLSYNEQFFGPGTRLTVL.

The chain combines TRBV4-2 with TRBJ2-2; 8 bases align to TRBD1. Germline V gene data show CDR1 as LGHNA and CDR2 as YNFKEQ. With 4 bases clipped from V and 0 bases from J, the junction kept 4 bases outside the gene matches. CDR3 length equals 16 residues. CDR3 in amino acids: CASSPDRASNTGELFF. CDR3 sequence (DNA): TGTGCCAGCAGCCCGGACAGGGCTTCGAACACCGGGGAGCTGTTTTTT.

This sequence joins TRBV24-1 and TRBJ2-2, with D possibly TRBD2 on 7 matching bases. V was pared by 1 base and J by 3 bases, with 11 bases between. Per the germline V gene, CDR1 is KGHDR and CDR2 is SFDVKD. CDR3 length: 16 residues. CDR3: CATSDFGGPDTGELFF. CDR3 in DNA: TGTGCCACCAGTGATTTCGGGGGGCCGGACACCGGGGAGCTGTTTTTT.

V and J are TRBV19 and TRBJ2-1, with 14 bases lining up with TRBD2. Germline V gives CDR1 LNHDA, CDR2 SQIVND (reference sequence). V trimming: 11 bases; J trimming: 10 bases; junction bases outside the gene matches: 7. CDR3 length equals 13 residues. CDR3 bases: TGTGCCTCTCGACTAGCGGGAGGGAAGGAGCAGTTCTTC. Translated: CASRLAGGKEQFF.